This entry lists 20 T cell receptor beta chains sequenced from one sample in a study of T cell changes during pregnancy in multiple sclerosis. The method was immunoSEQ multiplex PCR; TCRdb's version includes in-frame clones alone and lacks a portion of them. This table has over 100,000 clones, about 93% appearing once. Sample: peripheral blood, taken in the third trimester of pregnancy. These receptor sequences come from a female donor with multiple sclerosis, enrolled in a pregnancy study.

The chain links TRBV7-9 to TRBJ1-1, with 8 positions matching TRBD1. Unmatched junction bases numbered 5, after V lost 5 bases and J lost 3 bases. The CDR3 is made up of 14 amino acids. Germline V CDR1 and CDR2: SEHNR, FQNEAQ (reference sequence). Written as DNA, the CDR3 is TGTGCCAGCAGCCCCCAGGGGGCTCACACTGAAGCTTTCTTT. It yields the protein CASSPQGAHTEAFF.

The chain combines TRBV6-5 with TRBJ2-5; 7 positions match TRBD2. CDR3 length equals 13 residues. The germline CDR1 and CDR2 sequences are MNHEY and SVGAGI. V lost 7 bases to trimming and J lost 7 bases; unmatched junction nucleotides: 9. The CDR3 spells CASKGGGPGTQYF. DNA of the CDR3: TGTGCCAGCAAGGGCGGGGGTCCGGGGACCCAGTACTTC.

The gene calls are TRBV5-6 and TRBJ1-4, with 9 nucleotides matching TRBD1. The CDR3 runs 15 residues. V dropped 3 bases and J dropped 6; count of bases not matched to a gene: 6. CDR1 is SGHDT, CDR2 YYEEEE, per germline. CDR3 region: CASSSPGQGDEKLFF. The CDR3 nucleotides read TGTGCCAGCAGCTCGCCGGGACAGGGCGATGAAAAACTGTTTTTT. Variable domain in full (rest from reference TRBV5-6 and TRBJ1-4): DAGVTQSPTHLIKTRGQQVTLRCSPKSGHDTVSWYQQALGQGPQFIFQYYEEEERQRGNFPDRFSGHQFPNYSSELNVNALLLGDSALYLCASSSPGQGDEKLFFGSGTQLSVL.

The CDR3 DNA sequence: TGTGCCAGCAGTTGGGACAGGGCGCGCACTGAAGCTTTCTTT. Its translation is CASSWDRARTEAFF. The chain links TRBV6-1 to TRBJ1-1; TRBD1 matches at 9 bases. This CDR3 region has 14 residues. V gave up 5 bases and J gave up 4 bases; unmatched junction bases: 5. Germline loops: CDR1 MNHNS, CDR2 SASEGT.

The chain carries TRBV6-6 and TRBJ2-3; TRBD2 aligns across 11 bases. Germline-derived CDR1 and CDR2 are MNHNY and SVGAGI (reference sequence). Trimming cost V 6 bases and J 1 base; bases outside gene matches: 3. This CDR3 spans 15 amino acids. The CDR3 coding sequence is TGTGCCAGCAGCTGGGGACTAGCGGGCACAGATACGCAGTATTTT. Translation gives CASSWGLAGTDTQYF.

The chain has TRBV28 and TRBJ2-3; 11 bases line up with TRBD1. CDR1 and CDR2 from the germline V gene are MDHEN and SYDVKM. The CDR3 is made up of 13 amino acids. The junction had 3 bases not matched to a gene; V was cut back by 1 base and J by 12 bases. CDR3 region: CASSLSRTGGQYF. The CDR3 DNA reads as TGTGCCAGCAGTTTATCCAGGACAGGGGGCCAGTATTTT.

V usage is TRBV5-4 and J usage is TRBJ2-5; D remains unclear. The CDR3 is 14 amino acids. Trimming cost V 9 bases and J 2 bases, with 17 bases left between them. Germline V CDR1 and CDR2: SGHNT, YYREEE (reference sequence). CDR3 in DNA: TGTGCCACCCAGACACAAATATCACAAGAGACCCAGTACTTC. Protein: CATQTQISQETQYF. Full variable domain (missing parts from reference TRBV5-4 and TRBJ2-5): ETGVTQSPTHLIKTRGQQVTLRCSSQSGHNTVSWYQQALGQGPQFIFQYYREEENGRGNFPPRFSGLQFPNYSSELNVNALELDDSALYLCATQTQISQETQYFGPGTRLLVL.

The V call is TRBV7-3, the J call TRBJ1-3; TRBD1 aligns across 7 bases. V shed 5 bases and J 4 bases; nucleotides not matched to a gene: 2. CDR3 size: 13 residues. Germline V gives CDR1 SGHTA, CDR2 FQGTGA. This chain's CDR3 is CASSPTGGNTIYF. The CDR3 DNA reads TGTGCCAGCAGCCCGACAGGGGGAAACACCATATATTTT.

The chain joins TRBV7-2 to TRBJ2-7, with D possibly being TRBD2 (6 bases). This CDR3 has 15 residues. With 1 base removed from V and 0 bases from J, the gap between germline ends came to 10 bases. Per germline, CDR1 SGHTA and CDR2 FQGNSA. The CDR3 region is CASSLEGTRSYEQYF. The CDR3 DNA follows: TGTGCCAGCAGCTTAGAGGGGACTCGCTCCTACGAGCAGTACTTC.

The chain has TRBV19 and TRBJ2-2; 9 bases map to TRBD1. V shed 7 bases and J 1 base; nucleotides not matched to a gene: 7. This CDR3 has 16 amino acids. Germline CDR1 is LNHDA and CDR2 is SQIVND (reference sequence). The CDR3: CASILGTGRNTGELFF. The CDR3, as DNA: TGTGCCAGTATACTCGGGACAGGGCGGAACACCGGGGAGCTGTTTTTT.

The chain employs TRBV10-3 and TRBJ1-4; D possibly corresponds to TRBD1 (5 bases). The CDR3 loop spans 13 amino acids. The germline V and J ends were trimmed by 0 bases and 8 bases, with 7 bases remaining between them. Per the germline V gene, CDR1 is ENHRY and CDR2 is SYGVKD. The CDR3 region is CAISESPGEKLFF. The CDR3 nucleotides are TGTGCCATCAGTGAGTCGCCAGGGGAAAAACTGTTTTTT.

The chain recombines TRBV30 with TRBJ2-6; D remains ambiguous. This CDR3 has 14 residues. V was clipped by 2 bases and J by 2 bases, with 7 bases between them. The germline V gene has CDR1 GTSNPN and CDR2 SVGIG (reference sequence). The CDR3 is CAWSREAGANVLTF. CDR3 nucleotide sequence: TGTGCCTGGAGTCGTGAGGCTGGGGCCAACGTCCTGACTTTC.

The chain links TRBV18 to TRBJ2-5; the D is unclear. CDR3 length: 14 residues. Per the germline V gene, CDR1 is KGHSH and CDR2 is LQKENI. V lost 4 bases and J 5 bases, leaving 14 bases between the germline ends. DNA for the CDR3: TGTGCCAGCTCACGTGGAGCTCCCAAGGAGACCCAGTACTTC. Protein: CASSRGAPKETQYF.

This rearrangement joins TRBV7-2 to TRBJ2-5; D perhaps matches TRBD2 (5 bases). Germline V gene data show CDR1 as SGHTA and CDR2 as FQGNSA. This CDR3 contains 15 residues. V gave up 1 base and J gave up 4 bases, with 13 bases separating them. The CDR3 region has the DNA TGTGCCAGCAGCTTAGAAGCCGGGATTGGAGAGACCCAGTACTTC. Its protein is CASSLEAGIGETQYF.

CDR3 DNA sequence: TGCGCCAGCAGCTTGGCGGGACAGGGCTTCCCCGGGGAGCTGTTTTTT. It specifies CASSLAGQGFPGELFF. The chain joins TRBV5-1 to TRBJ2-2, with 9 bases that match TRBD1. Germline V gives CDR1 SGHRS, CDR2 YFSETQ. V lost 0 bases and J lost 6; bases outside the gene matches: 6. CDR3 length: 16 residues.

A few counts support this clone. The V call is TRBV4-1, the J call TRBJ1-1; D not certain. With 1 base removed from V and 4 bases from J, the gap between germline ends came to 13 bases. CDR1 MGHRA and CDR2 YSYEKL come from the germline V gene. This CDR3 comprises 15 residues. The CDR3 DNA reads TGCGCCAGCAGCCAAGGGACCGGGATTGGCACTGAAGCTTTCTTT. It yields the protein CASSQGTGIGTEAFF.

The chain couples TRBV9 to TRBJ2-4, with 8 bases fitting TRBD2. The CDR3 has 16 residues. CDR1 and CDR2 (germline): SGDLS, YYNGEE. Trimming cost V 2 bases and J 5 bases; bases outside gene matches: 9. CDR3: CASSVGVAGGENIQYF. DNA of the CDR3: TGTGCCAGCAGCGTTGGTGTCGCGGGAGGAGAAAACATTCAGTACTTC. Full variable domain (missing parts from reference TRBV9 and TRBJ2-4): DSGVTQTPKHLITATGQRVTLRCSPRSGDLSVYWYQQSLDQGLQFLIQYYNGEERAKGNILERFSAQQFPDLHSELNLSSLELGDSALYFCASSVGVAGGENIQYFGAGTRLSVL.

The chain recombines TRBV30 with TRBJ2-5, with a weak D call TRBD1 (6 bases). The V end lost 2 bases, the J end lost 3 bases, and 16 bases lay between the germline ends. Per germline, CDR1 GTSNPN and CDR2 SVGIG (reference sequence). This CDR3 spans 15 amino acids. CDR3 bases: TGTGCCTGGAGTCAGGTGACAGGAGCCAAAGAGACCCAGTACTTC. It yields the protein CAWSQVTGAKETQYF.

The chain couples TRBV27 to TRBJ2-7; tentatively, D is TRBD2 (7 bases). The germline V gene has CDR1 MNHEY and CDR2 SMNVEV (reference sequence). V was pared by 0 bases and J by 7 bases, with 16 bases between. The CDR3 spans 15 residues. For the CDR3, the DNA is TGTGCCAGCAGTTTATCGAGGGGGGGTACGGGGGAGCAGTACTTC. It codes for CASSLSRGGTGEQYF.

J is TRBJ1-1 and V is TRBV27, with a tentative D call TRBD1 (6 bases). CDR1 and CDR2 (germline): MNHEY, SMNVEV (reference sequence). V lost 5 bases, J lost 6 bases, and 16 bases lay in between. The CDR3 totals 14 residues. The CDR3 DNA reads as TGTGCCAGCAGTCCGCGACAGGTTGACTCTGAAGCTTTCTTT. Its translation: CASSPRQVDSEAFF.